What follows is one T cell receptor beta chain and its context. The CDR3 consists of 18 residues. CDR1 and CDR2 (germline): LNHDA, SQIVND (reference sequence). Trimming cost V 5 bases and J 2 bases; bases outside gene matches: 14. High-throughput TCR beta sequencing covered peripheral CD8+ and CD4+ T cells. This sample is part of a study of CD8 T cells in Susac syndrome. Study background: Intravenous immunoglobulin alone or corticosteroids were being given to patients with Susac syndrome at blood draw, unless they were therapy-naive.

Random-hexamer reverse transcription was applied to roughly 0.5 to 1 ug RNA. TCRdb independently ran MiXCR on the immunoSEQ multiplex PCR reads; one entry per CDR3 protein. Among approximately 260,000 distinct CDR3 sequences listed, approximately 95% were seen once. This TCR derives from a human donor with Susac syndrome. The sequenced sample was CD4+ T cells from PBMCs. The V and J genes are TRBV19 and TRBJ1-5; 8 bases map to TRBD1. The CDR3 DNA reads TGTGCCAGTAGTTCGCACCGGACAGGGTCTCTTGGCAATCAGCCCCAGCATTTT. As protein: CASSSHRTGSLGNQPQHF.